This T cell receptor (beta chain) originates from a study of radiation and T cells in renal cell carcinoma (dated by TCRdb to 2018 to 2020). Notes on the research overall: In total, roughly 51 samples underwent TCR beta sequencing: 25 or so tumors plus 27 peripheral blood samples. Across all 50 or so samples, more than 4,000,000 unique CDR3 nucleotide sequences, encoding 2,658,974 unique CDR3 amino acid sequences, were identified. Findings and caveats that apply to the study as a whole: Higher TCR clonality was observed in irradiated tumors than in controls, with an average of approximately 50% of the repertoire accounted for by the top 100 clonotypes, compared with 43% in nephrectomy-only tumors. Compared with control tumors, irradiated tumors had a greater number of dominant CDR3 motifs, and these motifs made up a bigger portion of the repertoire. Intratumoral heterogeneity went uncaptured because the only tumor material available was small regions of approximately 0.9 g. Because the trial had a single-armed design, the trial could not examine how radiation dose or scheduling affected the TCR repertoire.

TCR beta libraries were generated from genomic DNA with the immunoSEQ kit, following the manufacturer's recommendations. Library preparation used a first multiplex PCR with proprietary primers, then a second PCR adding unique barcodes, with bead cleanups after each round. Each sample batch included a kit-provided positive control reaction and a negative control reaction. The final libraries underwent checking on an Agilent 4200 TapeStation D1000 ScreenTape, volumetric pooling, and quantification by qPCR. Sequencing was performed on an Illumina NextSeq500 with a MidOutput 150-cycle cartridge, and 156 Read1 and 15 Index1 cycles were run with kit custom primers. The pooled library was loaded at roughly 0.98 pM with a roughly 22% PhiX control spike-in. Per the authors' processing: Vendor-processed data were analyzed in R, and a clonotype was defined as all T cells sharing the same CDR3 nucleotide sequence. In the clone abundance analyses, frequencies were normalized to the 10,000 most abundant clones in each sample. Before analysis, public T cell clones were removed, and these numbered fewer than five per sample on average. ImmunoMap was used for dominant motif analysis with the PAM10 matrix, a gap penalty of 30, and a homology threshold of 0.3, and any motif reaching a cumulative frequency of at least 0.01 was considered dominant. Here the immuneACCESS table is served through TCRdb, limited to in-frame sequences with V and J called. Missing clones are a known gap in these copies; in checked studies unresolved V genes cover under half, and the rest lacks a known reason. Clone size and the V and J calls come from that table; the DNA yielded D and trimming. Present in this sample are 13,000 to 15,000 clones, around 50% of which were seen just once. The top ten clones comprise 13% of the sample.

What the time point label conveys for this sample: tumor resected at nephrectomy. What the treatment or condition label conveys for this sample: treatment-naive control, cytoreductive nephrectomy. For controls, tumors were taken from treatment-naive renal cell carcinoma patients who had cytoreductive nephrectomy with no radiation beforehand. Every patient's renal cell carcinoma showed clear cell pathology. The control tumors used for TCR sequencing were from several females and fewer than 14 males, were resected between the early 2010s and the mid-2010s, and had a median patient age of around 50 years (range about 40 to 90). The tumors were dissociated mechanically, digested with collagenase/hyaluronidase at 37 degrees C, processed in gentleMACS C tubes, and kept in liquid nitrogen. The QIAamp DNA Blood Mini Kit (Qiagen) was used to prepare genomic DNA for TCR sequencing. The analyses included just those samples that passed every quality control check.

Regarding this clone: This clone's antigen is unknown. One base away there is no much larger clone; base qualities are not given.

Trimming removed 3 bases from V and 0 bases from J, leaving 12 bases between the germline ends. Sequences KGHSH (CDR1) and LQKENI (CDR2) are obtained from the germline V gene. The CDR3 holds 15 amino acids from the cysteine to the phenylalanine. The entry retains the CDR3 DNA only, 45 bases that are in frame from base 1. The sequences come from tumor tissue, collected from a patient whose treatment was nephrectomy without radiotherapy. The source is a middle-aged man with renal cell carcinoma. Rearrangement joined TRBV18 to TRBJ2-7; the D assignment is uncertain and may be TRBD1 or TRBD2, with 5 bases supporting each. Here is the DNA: TGTGCCAGCTCACCCGGGACGTTGAGCTCCTACGAGCAGTACTTC. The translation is CASSPGTLSSYEQYF.